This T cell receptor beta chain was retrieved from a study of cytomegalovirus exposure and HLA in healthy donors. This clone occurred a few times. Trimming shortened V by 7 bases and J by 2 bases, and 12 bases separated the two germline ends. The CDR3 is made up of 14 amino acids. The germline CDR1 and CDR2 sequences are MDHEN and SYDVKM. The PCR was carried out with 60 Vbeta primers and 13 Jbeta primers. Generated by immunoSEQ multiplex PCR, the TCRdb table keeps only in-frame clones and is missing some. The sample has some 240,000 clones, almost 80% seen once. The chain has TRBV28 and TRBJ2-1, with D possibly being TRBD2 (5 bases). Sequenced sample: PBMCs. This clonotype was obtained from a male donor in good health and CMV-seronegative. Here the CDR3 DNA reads TGTGCCAGCACCGAGGGCCTCACCTACAATGAGCAGTTCTTC. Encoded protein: CASTEGLTYNEQFF. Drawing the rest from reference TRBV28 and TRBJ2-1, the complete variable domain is DVKVTQSSRYLVKRTGEKVFLECVQDMDHENMFWYRQDPGLGLRLIYFSYDVKMKEKGDIPEGYSVSREKKERFSLILESASTNQTSMYLCASTEGLTYNEQFFGPGTRLTVL.